This T cell receptor (beta chain) derives from a study of immune cell composition in non-small cell lung cancer. Trimming pared 2 bases from V and 7 bases from J, leaving 11 bases between. There are 13 residues in the CDR3. Germline-derived CDR1 and CDR2 are SGHDN and FVKESK. The repertoire was sequenced with immunoSEQ multiplex PCR; TCRdb's copy has only in-frame clones and lacks some. The data hold approximately 15,000 clones, with over 70% observed a single time. This clone was seen only a few times. The receptor was derived from a human donor with non-small cell lung cancer. The chain carries TRBV14 and TRBJ1-2; the D gene is possibly TRBD1 (5 bases). The sequenced material came from lung tumor tissue. The CDR3 nucleotides read TGTGCCAGCAGCCAAAACTCAGGGATTGGCTACACCTTC. Translation: CASSQNSGIGYTF.